This record concerns one T cell receptor (beta chain) sequence. Patients from Seattle were sampled longitudinally, starting during active infection. Germline V gene lookup returns CDR1 MNHEY and CDR2 SVGAGI. The CDR3 length is 15 residues. V dropped 5 bases and J dropped 3; count of bases not matched to a gene: 6. This record comes from a study of blood T cell repertoires in COVID-19. Across the whole study: The samples span acute and convalescent COVID-19 from the United States, Italy and Spain. T cells, B-cell-depleted T cells, or PBMCs provided the cDNA or gDNA that served as material.

Study processing details: Reference gene primer amplification gave estimated nucleated cell counts. TCRdb keeps only in-frame clones here, not all; method: immunoSEQ multiplex PCR. The V and J calls and the clone size are those of that table, but D and trimming were determined from the DNA. The repertoire consists of about 130,000 clones, with 90% occurring once and the leading ten covering 3.5% to 5.5%. The sample consisted of peripheral blood. The V and J genes are TRBV6-5 and TRBJ1-2; 10 nucleotides align to TRBD1. The clonotype was recovered from a man aged 55 to 70 with COVID-19, enrolled during active disease. DNA for the CDR3: TGTGCCAGCAGTCCCGCCGGGACAGGGGACTATGGCTACACCTTC. Its protein is CASSPAGTGDYGYTF.